The 25 T cell receptor beta chains presented below share a single source sample, sequenced in a study of T cells in Graves' hyperthyroidism and ophthalmopathy. Amplification of TCR beta CDR3 regions was performed using RNA transcripts as template. TCR CDR3 regions were first amplified by RT-PCR with HTBI primers. TCRdb ran MiXCR on the multiplex PCR reads and lists one entry per CDR3 protein. The sample lists 300,000 to 400,000 distinct CDR3 sequences, 15% to 20% occurring once. The sequenced sample was blood. These TCRs come from a woman aged 45-65 years with Graves' hyperthyroidism.

In its sample, this clonotype was seen a few times. The chain is built from TRBV6-1 and TRBJ2-7; D is ambiguous. This CDR3 is built from 15 residues. V lost 6 bases and J lost 2, with 17 bases in between. Germline assignment: CDR1 MNHNS and CDR2 SASEGT. For the CDR3, the DNA is TGTGCCAGCAGACGCAGACCACAAATGGCCTACGAGCAGTACTTC. Amino acid sequence: CASRRRPQMAYEQYF.

This clonotype was recorded a few times. CDR3 in amino acids: CASSLKGDTQYF. The CDR3 coding sequence is TGTGCCAGCAGTTTAAAGGGAGATACGCAGTATTTT. The rearrangement uses TRBV27 and TRBJ2-3; D unclear. The CDR3 covers 12 residues. The ends were cut back, 2 bases at V and 5 bases at J, with 5 bases in the middle. Germline V CDR1 and CDR2: MNHEY, SMNVEV (reference sequence).

This clonotype turned up a few times. CDR3 in amino acids: CASSIDHVNTGELFF. The CDR3 nucleotides read TGTGCCAGTAGTATAGATCACGTGAACACCGGGGAGCTGTTTTTT. The chain links TRBV19 to TRBJ2-2, with D unresolved. V was shortened by 0 bases and J by 1 base, with 6 bases between the two germline ends. The CDR3 loop spans 15 amino acids. Per germline, CDR1 LNHDA and CDR2 SQIVND (reference sequence).

The J gene is TRBJ2-2, the V gene TRBV29-1, with 8 bases aligning to TRBD2. The CDR3 length is 15 residues. Unmatched junction bases numbered 9, after V lost 4 bases and J lost 5 bases. Germline-derived CDR1 and CDR2 are SQVTM and ANQGSEA. The CDR3 loop is CSVGKGREETGELFF. CDR3 nucleotides: TGCAGCGTTGGGAAGGGGCGGGAGGAAACCGGGGAGCTGTTTTTT.

At least ten counts were recorded for this clonotype. The chain carries TRBV7-8 and TRBJ1-4, with D uncertain. The CDR3 contains 12 residues. V was trimmed by 6 bases and J by 7 bases, leaving 9 bases between them. Germline V CDR1 and CDR2: SGHVS, FQNEAQ. The CDR3 DNA is TGTGCCAGCAGGGGTTTCGGTGAAAAACTGTTTTTT. Its translation: CASRGFGEKLFF.

V gene TRBV6-5 combines with J gene TRBJ1-1, with a possible D match to TRBD1 (6 bases). Germline V CDR1 and CDR2: MNHEY, SVGAGI. CDR3 length: 16 amino acids. Deletions cut 0 bases from V and 5 bases from J, with 16 bases between. CDR3 sequence reads: CASSYSGAGGGTEAFF. CDR3 nucleotide sequence: TGTGCCAGCAGTTACTCTGGGGCCGGAGGGGGAACTGAAGCTTTCTTT.

The V call is TRBV9, the J call TRBJ2-7; TRBD1 aligns across 9 bases. This CDR3 contains 14 residues. V shed 4 bases, J shed 6 bases, and the junction held 8 bases outside the gene matches. CDR1 is SGDLS, CDR2 YYNGEE, per germline. The CDR3, as DNA: TGTGCCAGCAGCACCGGACAGGGGCCTATCGAGCAGTACTTC. Its translation is CASSTGQGPIEQYF.

This clonotype has more than one count but fewer than ten. The CDR3 bases are TGTGCCAGCAGTTTAACCCCGGGACTAGCGGGGGGTCCGGCAAATGAGCAGTTCTTC. Translation gives CASSLTPGLAGGPANEQFF. The chain links TRBV12-3 or TRBV12-4 to TRBJ2-1, with 15 bases identical to TRBD2. The V segment lost 2 bases and the J segment 7 bases; nucleotides outside the gene matches: 12. The CDR3 is 19 amino acids.

The V and J genes are TRBV19 and TRBJ1-5; 9 bases map to TRBD1. Germline assignment: CDR1 LNHDA and CDR2 SQIVND (reference sequence). The CDR3 runs to 12 residues. The CDR3 reads CAAGTGHQPQHF. CDR3 nucleotide sequence: TGTGCGGCAGGGACAGGGCATCAGCCCCAGCATTTT.

J is TRBJ1-5 and V is TRBV6-1, with D tentatively TRBD1 (6 bases). V was cut by 3 bases and J by 7 bases, with 7 bases left in between. Germline V gene sequence: CDR1 MNHNS, CDR2 SASEGT. The CDR3 sequence is 12 residues long. This chain's CDR3 is CASSDDRQPQHF. The DNA of the CDR3 is TGTGCCAGCAGTGATGACAGGCAGCCCCAGCATTTT.

At least ten counts were recorded for this clonotype. V and J are TRBV12-3 or TRBV12-4 and TRBJ1-2; D gene ambiguous. V lost 2 bases and J lost 1, with 5 bases in between. CDR3 length equals 13 residues. The CDR3 DNA is TGTGCCAGCAGTTTATCAGATAACTATGGCTACACCTTC. This gives the protein CASSLSDNYGYTF.

This clonotype was observed many times. The junction shows a germline mismatch at one end, possibly a read error. J is TRBJ2-1 and V is TRBV5-1; D is unresolved. From germline, CDR1 is SGHRS and CDR2 YFSETQ. This CDR3 is built from 12 residues. The CDR3, as DNA: TGTGCCAGCAGCTTGGGATGGGATGAGCAGTTCTTC. Its protein is CASSLGWDEQFF.

This clonotype showed up many times. J is TRBJ1-2 and V is TRBV11-2; 8 bases match TRBD1. Unmatched junction bases numbered 5, after V lost 3 bases and J lost 8 bases. From germline, CDR1 is SGHAT and CDR2 FQNNGV. This CDR3 has 13 residues. The chain's CDR3 is CASSFMTGEGYTF. The CDR3 nucleotides are TGTGCCAGCAGCTTCATGACAGGGGAAGGCTACACCTTC.

This clonotype has a handful of counts. The V call is TRBV20-1, the J call TRBJ1-2; D is uncertain. In germline, CDR1 is DFQATT, CDR2 SNEGSKA (reference sequence). CDR3 length: 11 residues. V was pared by 3 bases and J by 7 bases, with 9 bases between. CDR3 nucleotides: TGCAGTGCTAGCCCGGGGATTGGCTACACCTTC. Protein: CSASPGIGYTF.

The chain recombines TRBV5-1 with TRBJ2-1; TRBD2 aligns across 8 bases. CDR1 is SGHRS and CDR2 is YFSETQ in the germline V gene. There are 16 residues in the CDR3. V lost 5 bases, J lost 8 bases, and 15 bases stayed unmatched. The CDR3 loop is CASSFTGTRRFDEQFF. The CDR3 DNA follows: TGCGCCAGCAGTTTCACCGGGACTAGAAGGTTCGATGAGCAGTTCTTC. Full variable domain (rest looked up from reference TRBV5-1 and TRBJ2-1): KAGVTQTPRYLIKTRGQQVTLSCSPISGHRSVSWYQQTPGQGLQFLFEYFSETQRNKGNFPGRFSGRQFSNSRSEMNVSTLELGDSALYLCASSFTGTRRFDEQFFGPGTRLTVL.

This rearrangement joins TRBV28 to TRBJ2-3, with 12 bases lining up with TRBD1. Germline V gives CDR1 MDHEN, CDR2 SYDVKM. Losses at the gene ends were 8 bases for V and 7 bases for J; bases not matched to a gene: 7. This CDR3 comprises 14 residues. The CDR3 DNA follows: TGTGCCAGCCGCGGGACAGGGGGCCAAAATACGCAGTATTTT. Amino acid sequence: CASRGTGGQNTQYF. The whole variable domain, filled in from reference TRBV28 and TRBJ2-3, reads DVKVTQSSRYLVKRTGEKVFLECVQDMDHENMFWYRQDPGLGLRLIYFSYDVKMKEKGDIPEGYSVSREKKERFSLILESASTNQTSMYLCASRGTGGQNTQYFGPGTRLTVL.

At least ten counts were recorded for this clonotype. The J gene is TRBJ2-5, the V gene TRBV18; D ambiguous. Per germline, CDR1 KGHSH and CDR2 LQKENI. CDR3 length equals 14 residues. With 4 bases removed from V and 2 bases from J, the gap between germline ends came to 11 bases. The CDR3 region is CASSLARLQETQYF. Here the CDR3 DNA reads TGTGCCAGCTCACTTGCCAGGTTACAAGAGACCCAGTACTTC.

V and J are TRBV3-1 and TRBJ2-3, with TRBD2 matching 10 bases. CDR1 is LGHDT, CDR2 YNNKEL, per germline (reference sequence). With 1 base clipped from V and 1 base from J, the junction kept 5 bases outside the gene matches. This CDR3 region has 17 residues. The CDR3: CASSQGVSGRGTDTQYF. The DNA of the CDR3 is TGTGCCAGCAGCCAAGGAGTAAGCGGGAGGGGCACAGATACGCAGTATTTT.

The V call is TRBV5-1, the J call TRBJ1-4; the D is unclear. The CDR3 runs 15 residues. Germline assignment: CDR1 SGHRS and CDR2 YFSETQ. V gave up 4 bases and J gave up 0 bases, with 10 bases separating them. CDR3 DNA: TGCGCCAGCAGCCGGCAAACTTCAACTAATGAAAAACTGTTTTTT. It yields the protein CASSRQTSTNEKLFF.

A remark on this clonotype: Just one base apart from a much larger clone, this may be a read error. Lacking the conserved final phenylalanine or tryptophan, this CDR3 likely reflects a read error. The rearrangement joins TRBV2 to TRBJ1-1; no definite D call. Germline V gives CDR1 SNHLY, CDR2 FYNNEI. The CDR3 covers 13 residues. The V end lost 4 bases, the J end lost 2 bases, and 8 bases lay between the germline ends. This chain's CDR3 is CASSARGNTEAFL. For the CDR3, the DNA is TGTGCCAGCAGTGCCCGCGGAAACACTGAAGCTTTCCTT.

This sequence joins TRBV9 and TRBJ1-6; no firm D call. This CDR3 has 15 residues. V shed 0 bases and J shed 10 bases, with 14 bases lying between them. In germline, CDR1 is SGDLS, CDR2 YYNGEE. The DNA for the CDR3 is TGTGCCAGCAGCGTAGCTGGCATGAGCGGATCACCCCTCCACTTT. Translated: CASSVAGMSGSPLHF.

The sample holds a few counts of this clonotype. CDR3 nucleotide sequence: TGCGCCAGCAGCCAACTCGCCGGCTACGAGCAGTACTTC. Translated: CASSQLAGYEQYF. The chain recombines TRBV4-1 with TRBJ2-7; D gene uncertain. The V gene's germline CDR1 is MGHRA and CDR2 YSYEKL. V shed 2 bases and J shed 3 bases, with 8 bases lying between them. The CDR3 spans 13 residues.

This chain links TRBV14 with TRBJ2-1; D not resolved. Looked up from germline, CDR1 is SGHDN and CDR2 is FVKESK. The CDR3 sequence is 18 residues long. V lost 3 bases and J lost 3, with 21 bases in between. The CDR3 nucleotides are TGTGCCAGCAGCCATTCCCCTCCGAACCGATGGAACTACAATGAGCAGTTCTTC. This sequence encodes CASSHSPPNRWNYNEQFF. Together with reference TRBV14 and TRBJ2-1, the CDR3 gives the full variable domain: EAGVTQFPSHSVIEKGQTVTLRCDPISGHDNLYWYRRVMGKEIKFLLHFVKESKQDESGMPNNRFLAERTGGTYSTLKVQPAELEDSGVYFCASSHSPPNRWNYNEQFFGPGTRLTVL.

This rearrangement joins TRBV6-5 to TRBJ2-7; 8 bases map to TRBD1. The CDR3 has 13 amino acids. Germline V gene data show CDR1 as MNHEY and CDR2 as SVGAGI. Unmatched junction bases numbered 8, after V lost 6 bases and J lost 7 bases. CDR3 amino acids: CASSYQGAGEQYV. CDR3 nucleotide sequence: TGTGCCAGCAGCTATCAGGGGGCAGGAGAGCAGTACGTC.

This clonotype was seen at least ten times. The chain couples TRBV5-6 to TRBJ2-5; the D is unclear. CDR1 SGHDT and CDR2 YYEEEE come from the germline V gene. This CDR3 is built from 13 residues. V lost 0 bases and J 3 bases, leaving 6 bases between the germline ends. CDR3 amino acids: CASSLVLEETQYF. For the CDR3, the DNA is TGTGCCAGCAGCTTGGTTCTAGAAGAGACCCAGTACTTC. Full variable domain (missing parts from reference TRBV5-6 and TRBJ2-5): DAGVTQSPTHLIKTRGQQVTLRCSPKSGHDTVSWYQQALGQGPQFIFQYYEEEERQRGNFPDRFSGHQFPNYSSELNVNALLLGDSALYLCASSLVLEETQYFGPGTRLLVL.